This entry lists 29 T cell receptor beta chains sequenced from one sample in a study of T cells in tuberculosis. Libraries were prepared by immunoSEQ multiplex PCR; TCRdb keeps only in-frame clonotypes and omits some of them. The data contain approximately 28,000 clones, just over 90% of them seen just once; the ten biggest clones take up around 4.7%. Sequenced sample: PBMCs. These receptors originate from a donor aged 10-29 years with latent tuberculosis or without tuberculosis infection.

The chain is built from TRBV7-9 and TRBJ2-1; D uncertain. Germline lookup yields CDR1 SEHNR and CDR2 FQNEAQ (reference sequence). The CDR3 is 14 amino acids. The V and J ends lost 3 bases and 8 bases respectively, with 14 bases between them. CDR3 sequence: CASSFTGVVDEQFF. As DNA, the CDR3 is TGTGCCAGCAGCTTTACGGGTGTTGTGGATGAGCAGTTCTTC.

The chain uses TRBV27 and TRBJ1-4; perhaps TRBD1 as D (6 bases). The germline V gene has CDR1 MNHEY and CDR2 SMNVEV (reference sequence). There are 15 residues in the CDR3. Trimming pared 6 bases from V and 0 bases from J, leaving 11 bases between. The CDR3 loop is CASSQGGTTNEKLFF. CDR3 coding DNA: TGTGCCAGCAGCCAAGGGGGAACAACTAATGAAAAACTGTTTTTT.

The rearrangement joins TRBV4-3 to TRBJ1-1; tentative D call: TRBD1 (6 bases). The CDR3 extends over 16 amino acids. V dropped 3 bases and J dropped 0 bases, with 14 bases sitting between them. In germline, CDR1 is LGHNA, CDR2 YSLEER. CDR3 nucleotides: TGCGCCAGCAGCCAGGGGGCGGCAGAATTGAACACTGAAGCTTTCTTT. Protein: CASSQGAAELNTEAFF.

This sequence joins TRBV11-1 and TRBJ2-1, with D unclear. The germline CDR1 and CDR2 sequences are SGHAT and FQDESV (reference sequence). The CDR3 has 15 amino acids. V was pared by 1 base and J by 3 bases, with 10 bases between. The CDR3 DNA reads TGTGCCAGCAGCTTAGGGCTAGTCGGCTACAATGAGCAGTTCTTC. This sequence encodes CASSLGLVGYNEQFF.

V and J are TRBV11-3 and TRBJ2-7, with D possibly being TRBD1 (5 bases). Germline V gene lookup returns CDR1 SGHNT and CDR2 YENEEA. This CDR3 region has 15 residues. Trimming removed 1 base from V and 2 bases from J, with 12 bases in between. CDR3 residues: CASSLGRGHTYEQYF. CDR3 DNA sequence: TGTGCCAGCAGCTTAGGGAGAGGACACACCTACGAGCAGTACTTC.

This clone was counted only a few times. The rearrangement uses TRBV5-6 and TRBJ2-1, with 7 bases fitting TRBD1. Germline V gene sequence: CDR1 SGHDT, CDR2 YYEEEE. The CDR3 sequence is 12 residues long. After removal of 6 bases from V and 15 bases from J, the junction contained 12 bases not matched to a gene. The CDR3 protein is CASTNRGQMRFF. The CDR3 DNA reads as TGTGCCAGCACAAACAGGGGCCAAATGAGGTTCTTC.

The chain carries TRBV5-8 and TRBJ2-1; TRBD2 agrees at 10 bases. The CDR3 has 14 residues. The junction had 2 bases not matched to a gene; V was cut back by 1 base and J by 7 bases. Germline V gene sequence: CDR1 SGHTS, CDR2 YDEGEE. CDR3 residues: CASSLTSGMNEQFF. In DNA form, the CDR3 reads TGTGCCAGCAGCTTGACTAGCGGGATGAATGAGCAGTTCTTC.

This rearrangement joins TRBV7-3 to TRBJ2-2, with TRBD1 identical over 7 bases. This CDR3 is built from 14 residues. Trimming cost V 4 bases and J 7 bases; bases outside gene matches: 6. Germline V gene data show CDR1 as SGHTA and CDR2 as FQGTGA. Here the CDR3 DNA reads TGTGCCAGCAGCTCCACGTACAGGGGCGGGGAGCTGTTTTTT. This gives the protein CASSSTYRGGELFF.

This clone was counted once. This sequence joins TRBV6-1 and TRBJ1-5, with a weak D call TRBD1 (6 bases). The V end lost 1 base, the J end lost 6 bases, and 19 bases lay between the germline ends. Germline loops: CDR1 MNHNS, CDR2 SASEGT. The CDR3 contains 17 residues. CDR3 DNA sequence: TGTGCCAGCAGTGAAGATACGGCGTGGATAGGGGGTCAGCCCCAGCATTTT. Its protein product is CASSEDTAWIGGQPQHF.

This clone was counted only a few times. The gene calls are TRBV1 and TRBJ1-5; TRBD1, as called in the table, went unchecked against the DNA. TRBV1 is classified as a pseudogene. The CDR3 consists of 21 residues. CDR3 residues: CTSSQAHTSPPHRNSNQPQHF. The DNA for the CDR3 is TGCACCAGCAGCCAAGCTCATACAAGTCCCCCACACAGGAATAGCAATCAGCCCCAGCATTTT.

The chain combines TRBV28 with TRBJ2-5; 9 positions agree with TRBD1. J lost 5 bases, V lost 4 bases, and 5 bases had no gene match. The CDR3 spans 14 residues. The V gene's germline CDR1 is MDHEN and CDR2 SYDVKM. CDR3 sequence: CASSYTGGLETQYF. CDR3 nucleotides: TGTGCCAGCAGTTACACAGGGGGCCTTGAGACCCAGTACTTC.

This clone showed up just once. V gene TRBV2 combines with J gene TRBJ1-5; D unclear. CDR3 size: 13 residues. Germline CDR1 and CDR2: SNHLY and FYNNEI. The ends were cut back, 6 bases at V and 4 bases at J, with 10 bases in the middle. As DNA, the CDR3 is TGTGCCAGCAGGGCAGGAGGGAATCAGCCCCAGCATTTT. Its translation: CASRAGGNQPQHF. The whole variable domain, remainder taken from reference TRBV2 and TRBJ1-5, is EPEVTQTPSHQVTQMGQEVILRCVPISNHLYFYWYRQILGQKVEFLVSFYNNEISEKSEIFDDQFSVERPDGSNFTLKIRSTKLEDSAMYFCASRAGGNQPQHFGDGTRLSIL.

The rearrangement joins TRBV29-1 to TRBJ1-4, with 9 bases that match TRBD1. Germline lookup yields CDR1 SQVTM and CDR2 ANQGSEA. The trim removed 0 bases at V and 13 bases at J, leaving 3 bases unmatched. This CDR3 has 12 residues. DNA of the CDR3: TGCAGCGTTGAAGAGTTGACAGGGGGACTGTTTTTT. It yields the protein CSVEELTGGLFF.

V is TRBV6-1 and J is TRBJ2-1; 7 bases are a match to TRBD2. Germline V gives CDR1 MNHNS, CDR2 SASEGT. The J segment lost 4 bases and the V segment lost 3 bases, leaving 6 bases of the junction unmatched. The CDR3 covers 15 residues. This CDR3 reads CASSDQLAQYNEQFF. The CDR3 coding sequence is TGTGCCAGCAGTGATCAACTAGCGCAATACAATGAGCAGTTCTTC.

The chain employs TRBV7-9 and TRBJ1-5; D is uncertain. Trimming left V 1 base short and J 7 bases short, with 8 bases between. The CDR3 totals 13 residues. Per germline, CDR1 SEHNR and CDR2 FQNEAQ (reference sequence). The CDR3 protein is CASSLGPSQPQHF. DNA of the CDR3: TGTGCCAGCAGCTTAGGGCCGTCGCAGCCCCAGCATTTT.

The chain links TRBV5-6 to TRBJ2-7; maybe TRBD1 (5 bases). In germline, CDR1 is SGHDT, CDR2 YYEEEE. The CDR3 sequence is 15 residues long. V was pared by 6 bases and J by 0 bases, with 16 bases between. CDR3 bases: TGTGCCAGCACCCGCCAAGGGGCCAACTCCTACGAGCAGTACTTC. It specifies CASTRQGANSYEQYF.

This chain connects TRBV5-1 to TRBJ2-7, with TRBD1 matching over 7 bases. V lost 0 bases and J lost 0; bases outside the gene matches: 3. The CDR3 runs 15 residues. CDR1 SGHRS and CDR2 YFSETQ come from the germline V gene. The DNA of the CDR3 is TGCGCCAGCAGCTTGGGGTCAGGGGGCTCCTACGAGCAGTACTTC. Translation gives CASSLGSGGSYEQYF.

The chain couples TRBV2 to TRBJ1-4; tentatively, D is TRBD1 (6 bases). Per germline, CDR1 SNHLY and CDR2 FYNNEI. Trimming cost V 6 bases and J 5 bases, with 13 bases left between them. The length of the CDR3 is 14 residues. This CDR3 reads CASRRGGQNEKLFF. The CDR3 DNA sequence: TGTGCCAGCAGGAGGGGGGGGCAAAATGAAAAACTGTTTTTT. The variable domain in full, with the rest retrieved from reference TRBV2 and TRBJ1-4, is EPEVTQTPSHQVTQMGQEVILRCVPISNHLYFYWYRQILGQKVEFLVSFYNNEISEKSEIFDDQFSVERPDGSNFTLKIRSTKLEDSAMYFCASRRGGQNEKLFFGSGTQLSVL.

The chain joins TRBV4-1 to TRBJ1-6; possible D gene TRBD1, 5 bases. V lost 2 bases and J lost 4, with 9 bases in between. Germline values: CDR1 MGHRA, CDR2 YSYEKL. CDR3 length: 15 amino acids. Written as DNA, the CDR3 is TGCGCCAGCAGCCAACAGGCAGGGTATAATTCACCCCTCCACTTT. It specifies CASSQQAGYNSPLHF.

The gene calls are TRBV28 and TRBJ1-4, with TRBD1 matching over 7 bases. With V trimmed by 4 bases and J by 4 bases, 3 bases remained unmatched. Germline V gene sequence: CDR1 MDHEN, CDR2 SYDVKM. This CDR3 region has 14 residues. The CDR3: CASSYRDSNEKLFF. The CDR3, as DNA: TGTGCCAGCAGTTACCGGGACAGTAATGAAAAACTGTTTTTT.

J is TRBJ2-7 and V is TRBV7-2; TRBD2 aligns across 8 bases. After removal of 4 bases from V and 2 bases from J, the junction contained 7 bases not matched to a gene. CDR1 SGHTA and CDR2 FQGNSA come from the germline V gene. This CDR3 has 15 residues. CDR3 in amino acids: CASSSSGGPTYEQYF. The CDR3 DNA reads TGTGCCAGCAGCTCCAGCGGGGGCCCCACCTACGAGCAGTACTTC.

The chain employs TRBV5-6 and TRBJ1-2; the D gene is possibly TRBD1 (6 bases). The ends were cut back, 2 bases at V and 6 bases at J, with 23 bases in the middle. Germline loops: CDR1 SGHDT, CDR2 YYEEEE. This CDR3 is 17 amino acids long. CDR3 region: CASSFGTGGRQVDGYTF. CDR3 bases: TGTGCCAGCAGCTTTGGAACCGGGGGGCGTCAGGTGGATGGCTACACCTTC.

The CDR3 reads CASSLVPGQSYEQYF. The CDR3 DNA sequence: TGCGCCAGCAGCTTGGTACCGGGACAGTCCTACGAGCAGTACTTC. The rearrangement links TRBV5-1 to TRBJ2-7; 7 positions agree with TRBD1. The CDR3 runs 15 residues. The V and J ends lost 0 bases and 1 base, in that order; junction bases with no gene match: 4. CDR1 is SGHRS and CDR2 is YFSETQ in the germline V gene.

Remarks on this clone: The junction departs from the called germline gene at one end, perhaps through a read error. The J gene is TRBJ2-6, the V gene TRBV5-4, with TRBD1 matching over 9 bases. Looked up from germline, CDR1 is SGHNT and CDR2 is YYREEE (reference sequence). The CDR3 consists of 13 residues. CDR3 protein: CGTGNSGANVLTF. The CDR3 coding sequence is TGCGGGACAGGGAACTCTGGGGCCAACGTCCTGACTTTC.

V usage is TRBV4-1 and J usage is TRBJ2-1; 7 bases align to TRBD2. The CDR3 is made up of 16 amino acids. Losses at the gene ends were 0 bases for V and 5 bases for J; bases not matched to a gene: 7. Germline CDR1 reads MGHRA; CDR2 reads YSYEKL. The chain's CDR3 is CASSQDYTGGNNEQFF. The DNA of the CDR3 is TGCGCCAGCAGCCAAGACTATACCGGGGGGAACAATGAGCAGTTCTTC.

This chain connects TRBV6-5 to TRBJ1-1; D not resolved. V lost 0 bases and J lost 7, with 12 bases in between. CDR1 is MNHEY and CDR2 is SVGAGI in the germline V gene. The CDR3 consists of 14 residues. Written as DNA, the CDR3 is TGTGCCAGCAGTTACTCGGCGGGCTATTTTGAAGCTTTCTTT. This codes for CASSYSAGYFEAFF.

The rearrangement joins TRBV11-2 to TRBJ2-1; maybe TRBD2 (6 bases). Germline loops: CDR1 SGHAT, CDR2 FQNNGV. Trimming took off 5 bases at V and 0 bases at J, with 14 bases between the two ends. CDR3 size: 16 residues. The CDR3 protein is CASSHSSATSYNEQFF. In DNA, the CDR3 is TGTGCCAGCAGCCATTCTAGCGCTACCTCCTACAATGAGCAGTTCTTC.

The chain has TRBV19 and TRBJ2-3; 10 bases fit TRBD2. Trimming cost V 8 bases and J 2 bases; bases outside gene matches: 4. The CDR3 extends over 14 amino acids. Germline CDR1 LNHDA, CDR2 SQIVND (reference sequence). The CDR3 sequence is CASCLAGVTDTQYF. Written as DNA, the CDR3 is TGTGCCAGTTGCCTAGCGGGGGTCACAGATACGCAGTATTTT. The variable domain in full, with the rest retrieved from reference TRBV19 and TRBJ2-3, is DGGITQSPKYLFRKEGQNVTLSCEQNLNHDAMYWYRQDPGQGLRLIYYSQIVNDFQKGDIAEGYSVSREKKESFPLTVTSAQKNPTAFYLCASCLAGVTDTQYFGPGTRLTVL.

The rearrangement joins TRBV4-2 to TRBJ1-2; no firm D call. Trimming removed 3 bases at V and 8 bases at J, with 13 bases between. The CDR3 spans 13 residues. The germline CDR1 and CDR2 sequences are LGHNA and YNFKEQ. The CDR3 bases are TGTGCCAGCAGCCAGAGGGAACGGCAAGGCTACACCTTC. Amino acids: CASSQRERQGYTF.